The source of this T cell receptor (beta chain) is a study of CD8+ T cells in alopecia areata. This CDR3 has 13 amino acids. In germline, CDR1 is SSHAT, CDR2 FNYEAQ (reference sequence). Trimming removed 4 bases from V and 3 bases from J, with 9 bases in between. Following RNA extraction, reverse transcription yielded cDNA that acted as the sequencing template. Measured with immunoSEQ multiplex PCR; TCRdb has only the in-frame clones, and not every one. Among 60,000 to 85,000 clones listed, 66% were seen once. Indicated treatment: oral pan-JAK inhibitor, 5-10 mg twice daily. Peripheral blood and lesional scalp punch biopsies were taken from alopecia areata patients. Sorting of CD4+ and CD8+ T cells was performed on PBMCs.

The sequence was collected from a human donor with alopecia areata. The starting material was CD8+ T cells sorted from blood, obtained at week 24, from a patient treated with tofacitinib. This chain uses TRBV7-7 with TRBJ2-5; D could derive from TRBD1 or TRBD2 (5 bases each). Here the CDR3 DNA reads TGTGCCAGCAGCTCCGGGGACGAAGAGACCCAGTACTTC. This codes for CASSSGDEETQYF.